The subject of this entry is one T cell receptor (beta chain). The CDR3 runs to 15 residues. The germline V gene encodes CDR1 SNHLY and CDR2 FYNNEI. The V segment lost 8 bases and the J segment 5 bases; nucleotides outside the gene matches: 8. Assay used: immunoSEQ multiplex PCR; TCRdb lists only in-frame clones, some missing. The sample lists more than 75,000 clones; about 94% were seen once. The data belong to a study of technical replicates of blood from several donors. V is TRBV2 and J is TRBJ1-5, with TRBD1 matching over 11 bases. The sequenced sample consisted of T cells isolated from PBMCs. This clonotype was sampled from a human donor in good health. The CDR3 reads CASGGGQGDYQPQHF. The CDR3 region has the DNA TGTGCCAGCGGGGGGGGACAGGGGGACTATCAGCCCCAGCATTTT.